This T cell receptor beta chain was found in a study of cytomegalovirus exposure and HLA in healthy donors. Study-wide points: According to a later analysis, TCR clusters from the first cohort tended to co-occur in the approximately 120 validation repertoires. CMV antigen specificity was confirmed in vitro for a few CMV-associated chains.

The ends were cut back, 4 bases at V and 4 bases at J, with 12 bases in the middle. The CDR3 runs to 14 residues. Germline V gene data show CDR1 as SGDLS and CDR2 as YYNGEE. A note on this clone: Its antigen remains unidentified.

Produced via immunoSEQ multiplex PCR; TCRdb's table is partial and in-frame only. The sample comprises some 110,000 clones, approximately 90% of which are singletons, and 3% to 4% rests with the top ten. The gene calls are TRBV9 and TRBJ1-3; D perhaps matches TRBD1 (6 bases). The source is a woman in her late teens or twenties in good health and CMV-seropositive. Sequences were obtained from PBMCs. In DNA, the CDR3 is TGTGCCAGCAGCAGCAGGGGCTCCGGAAACACCATATATTTT. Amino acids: CASSSRGSGNTIYF.